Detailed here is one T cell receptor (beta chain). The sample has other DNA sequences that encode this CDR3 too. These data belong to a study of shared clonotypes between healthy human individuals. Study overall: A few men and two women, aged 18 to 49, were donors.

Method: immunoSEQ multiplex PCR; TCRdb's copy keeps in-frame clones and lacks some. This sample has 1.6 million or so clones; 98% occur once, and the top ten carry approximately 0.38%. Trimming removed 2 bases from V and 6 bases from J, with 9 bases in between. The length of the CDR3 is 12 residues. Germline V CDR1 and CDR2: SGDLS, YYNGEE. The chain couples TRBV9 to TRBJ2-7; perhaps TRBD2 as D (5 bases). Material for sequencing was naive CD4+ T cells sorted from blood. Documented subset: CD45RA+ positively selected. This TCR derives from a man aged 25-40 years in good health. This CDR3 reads CASSVSGGEQYF. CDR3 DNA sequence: TGTGCCAGCAGCGTTTCAGGAGGCGAGCAGTACTTC.